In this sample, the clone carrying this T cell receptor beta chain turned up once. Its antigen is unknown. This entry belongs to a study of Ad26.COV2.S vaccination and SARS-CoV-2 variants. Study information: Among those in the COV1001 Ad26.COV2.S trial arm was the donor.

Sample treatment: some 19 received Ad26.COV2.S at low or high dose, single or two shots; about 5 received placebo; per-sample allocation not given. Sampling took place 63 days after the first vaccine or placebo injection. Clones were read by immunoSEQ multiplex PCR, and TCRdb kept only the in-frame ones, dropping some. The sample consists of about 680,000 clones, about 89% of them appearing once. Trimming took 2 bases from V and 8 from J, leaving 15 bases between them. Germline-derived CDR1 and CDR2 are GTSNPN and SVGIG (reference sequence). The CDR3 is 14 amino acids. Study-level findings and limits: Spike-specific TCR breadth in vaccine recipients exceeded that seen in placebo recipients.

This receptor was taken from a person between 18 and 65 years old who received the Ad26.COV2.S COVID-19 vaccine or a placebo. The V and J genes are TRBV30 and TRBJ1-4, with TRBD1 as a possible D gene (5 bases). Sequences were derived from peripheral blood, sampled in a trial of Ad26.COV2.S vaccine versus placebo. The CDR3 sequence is CAWSQSGLGEKLFF. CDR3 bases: TGTGCCTGGAGTCAATCAGGGCTCGGCGAAAAACTGTTTTTT.